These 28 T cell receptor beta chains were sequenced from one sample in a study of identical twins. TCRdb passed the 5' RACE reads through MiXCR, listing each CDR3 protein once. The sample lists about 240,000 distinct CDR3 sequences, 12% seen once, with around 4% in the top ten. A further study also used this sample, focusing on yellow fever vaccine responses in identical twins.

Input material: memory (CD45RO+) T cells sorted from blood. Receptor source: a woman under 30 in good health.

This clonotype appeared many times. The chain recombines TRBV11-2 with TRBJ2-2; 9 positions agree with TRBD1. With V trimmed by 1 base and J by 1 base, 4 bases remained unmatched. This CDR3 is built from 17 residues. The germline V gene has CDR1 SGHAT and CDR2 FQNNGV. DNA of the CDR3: TGTGCCAGCAGCTTAGTGGGGGGACAGGGGAACACCGGGGAGCTGTTTTTT. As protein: CASSLVGGQGNTGELFF.

The CDR3 here is CASSQDSPWVNTEAFF. CDR3 sequence (DNA): TGTGCCAGCAGCCAAGATTCCCCTTGGGTTAACACTGAAGCTTTCTTT. The chain has TRBV4-2 and TRBJ1-1; the D is unclear. Germline CDR1 reads LGHNA; CDR2 reads YNFKEQ. The CDR3 totals 16 residues. Trimming left V 0 bases short and J 2 bases short, with 13 bases between.

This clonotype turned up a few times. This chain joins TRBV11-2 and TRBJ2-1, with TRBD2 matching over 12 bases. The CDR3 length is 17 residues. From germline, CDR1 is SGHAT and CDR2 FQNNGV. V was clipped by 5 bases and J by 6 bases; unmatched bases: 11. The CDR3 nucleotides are TGTGCCAGCAGCACAACCTCGGTGGGACTAGCGGGCAATGAGCAGTTCTTC. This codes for CASSTTSVGLAGNEQFF.

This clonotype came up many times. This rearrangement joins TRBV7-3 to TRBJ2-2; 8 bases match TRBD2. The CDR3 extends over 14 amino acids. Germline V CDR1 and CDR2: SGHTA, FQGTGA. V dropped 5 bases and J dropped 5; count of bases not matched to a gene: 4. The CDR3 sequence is CASSVGGVTGELFF. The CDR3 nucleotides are TGTGCCAGCAGCGTCGGGGGGGTTACCGGGGAGCTGTTTTTT.

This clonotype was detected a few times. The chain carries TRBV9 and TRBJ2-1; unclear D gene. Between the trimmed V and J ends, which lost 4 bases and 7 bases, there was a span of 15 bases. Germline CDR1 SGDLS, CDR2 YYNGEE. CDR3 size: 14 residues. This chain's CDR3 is CASSPRLLRNEQFF. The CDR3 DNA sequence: TGTGCCAGCAGCCCCCGATTACTGAGGAATGAGCAGTTCTTC.

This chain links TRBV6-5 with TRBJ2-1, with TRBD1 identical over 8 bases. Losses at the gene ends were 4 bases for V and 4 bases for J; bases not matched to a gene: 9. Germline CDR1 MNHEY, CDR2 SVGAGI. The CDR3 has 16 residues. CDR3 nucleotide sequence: TGTGCCAGCAGTTCCGGAGGGACAGGCTGGTACAATGAGCAGTTCTTC. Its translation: CASSSGGTGWYNEQFF.

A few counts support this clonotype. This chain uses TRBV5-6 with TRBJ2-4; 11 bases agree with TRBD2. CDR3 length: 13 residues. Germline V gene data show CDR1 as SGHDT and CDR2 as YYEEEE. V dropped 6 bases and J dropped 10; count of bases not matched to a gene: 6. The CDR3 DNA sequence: TGTGCCAGCATCCTGCTAGCGGGGGGTATTCAGTACTTC. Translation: CASILLAGGIQYF.

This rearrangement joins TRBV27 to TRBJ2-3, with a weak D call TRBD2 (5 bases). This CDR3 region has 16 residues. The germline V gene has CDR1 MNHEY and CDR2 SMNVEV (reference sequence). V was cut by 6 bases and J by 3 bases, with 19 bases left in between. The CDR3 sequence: CASRTGSGRPTDTQYF. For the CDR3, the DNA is TGTGCCAGCAGGACGGGGAGCGGCAGACCTACAGATACGCAGTATTTT.

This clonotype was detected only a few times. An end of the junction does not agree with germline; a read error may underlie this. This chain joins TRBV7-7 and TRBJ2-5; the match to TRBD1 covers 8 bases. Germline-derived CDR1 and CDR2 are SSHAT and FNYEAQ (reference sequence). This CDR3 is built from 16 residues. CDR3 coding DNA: TGTGCTAGCAGTACAACCTCCGGACAGGGAACCGGGGCCCAGTACTTC. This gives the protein CASSTTSGQGTGAQYF.

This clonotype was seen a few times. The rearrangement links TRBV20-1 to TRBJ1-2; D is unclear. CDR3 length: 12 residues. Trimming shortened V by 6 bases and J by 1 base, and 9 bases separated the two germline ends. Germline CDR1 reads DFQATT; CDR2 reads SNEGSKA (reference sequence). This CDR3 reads CSASVDNYGYTF. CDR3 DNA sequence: TGCAGTGCCAGCGTCGATAACTATGGCTACACCTTC.

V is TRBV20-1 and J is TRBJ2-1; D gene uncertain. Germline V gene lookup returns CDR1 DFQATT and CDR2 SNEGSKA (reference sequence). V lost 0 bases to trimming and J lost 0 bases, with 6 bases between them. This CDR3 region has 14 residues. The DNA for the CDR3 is TGCAGTGCTAGAGAGAGGAGCTCCTACAATGAGCAGTTCTTC. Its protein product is CSARERSSYNEQFF.

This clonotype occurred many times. CDR3 region: CASSPEVNSPLHF. The DNA of the CDR3 is TGTGCCAGCAGTCCAGAGGTGAATTCACCCCTCCACTTT. This chain uses TRBV12-3 or TRBV12-4 with TRBJ1-6; D is unresolved. The CDR3 loop spans 13 amino acids. Trimming took off 5 bases at V and 7 bases at J, with 9 bases between the two ends.

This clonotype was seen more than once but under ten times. For the CDR3, the DNA is TGCAGCGTTGAAGGGACTAGGCTCAAGAGAACCCAGTACTTC. Protein: CSVEGTRLKRTQYF. The rearrangement joins TRBV29-1 to TRBJ2-5; 7 bases agree with TRBD2. After removal of 1 base from V and 8 bases from J, the junction contained 10 bases not matched to a gene. The length of the CDR3 is 14 residues. Germline V gives CDR1 SQVTM, CDR2 ANQGSEA.

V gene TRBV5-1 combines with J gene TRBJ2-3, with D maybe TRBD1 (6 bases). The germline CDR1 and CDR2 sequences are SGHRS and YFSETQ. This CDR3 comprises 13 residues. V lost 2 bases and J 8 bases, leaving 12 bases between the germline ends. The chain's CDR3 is CASSFTGTGTQYF. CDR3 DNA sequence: TGCGCCAGCAGCTTTACAGGGACGGGTACGCAGTATTTT.

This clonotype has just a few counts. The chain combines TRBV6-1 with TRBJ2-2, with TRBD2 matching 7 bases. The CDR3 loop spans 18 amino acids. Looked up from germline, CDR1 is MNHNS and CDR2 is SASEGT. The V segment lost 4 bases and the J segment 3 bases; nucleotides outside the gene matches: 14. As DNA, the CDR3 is TGTGCCAGCAGTGTATACCCCCTTGGACTAGGCGACACCGGGGAGCTGTTTTTT. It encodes CASSVYPLGLGDTGELFF.

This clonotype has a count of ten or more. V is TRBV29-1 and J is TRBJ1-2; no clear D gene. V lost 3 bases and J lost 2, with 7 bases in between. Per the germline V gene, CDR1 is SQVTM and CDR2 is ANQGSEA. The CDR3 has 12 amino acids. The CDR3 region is CSVDVQNYGYTF. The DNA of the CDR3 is TGCAGCGTTGATGTACAGAACTATGGCTACACCTTC.

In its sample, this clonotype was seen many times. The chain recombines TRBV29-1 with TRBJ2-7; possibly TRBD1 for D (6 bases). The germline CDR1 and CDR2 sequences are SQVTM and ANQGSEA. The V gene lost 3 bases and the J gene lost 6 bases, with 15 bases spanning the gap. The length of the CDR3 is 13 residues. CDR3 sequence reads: CSVEPSGQFEQYF. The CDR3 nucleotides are TGCAGCGTTGAGCCCTCAGGACAGTTCGAGCAGTACTTC.

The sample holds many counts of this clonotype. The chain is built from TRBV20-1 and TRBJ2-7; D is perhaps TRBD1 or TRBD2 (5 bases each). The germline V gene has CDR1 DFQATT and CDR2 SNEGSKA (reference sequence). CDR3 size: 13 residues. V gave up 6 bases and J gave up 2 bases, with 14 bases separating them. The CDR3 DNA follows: TGCAGTGCGGCCGGGACCTCGACCTACGAGCAGTACTTC. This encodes CSAAGTSTYEQYF.

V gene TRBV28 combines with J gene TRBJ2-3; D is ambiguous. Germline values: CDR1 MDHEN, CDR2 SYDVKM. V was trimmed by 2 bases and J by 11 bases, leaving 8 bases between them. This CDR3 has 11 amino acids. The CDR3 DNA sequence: TGTGCCAGCAGTTTAAGCAGAGGGCAGTATTTT. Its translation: CASSLSRGQYF.

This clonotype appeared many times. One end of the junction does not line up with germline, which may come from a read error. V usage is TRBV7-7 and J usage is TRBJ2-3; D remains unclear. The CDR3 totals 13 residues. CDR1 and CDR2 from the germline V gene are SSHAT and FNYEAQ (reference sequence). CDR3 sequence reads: CASSRNPTDTQYF. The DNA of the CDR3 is TGTGCTAGCAGCCGTAATCCCACAGATACGCAGTATTTT.

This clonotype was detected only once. The chain's CDR3 is CASSKRTSGGASGELFF. In DNA form, the CDR3 reads TGTGCCAGCAGCAAACGGACTAGCGGGGGGGCCTCCGGGGAGCTGTTTTTT. The V and J genes are TRBV7-2 and TRBJ2-2; 15 positions match TRBD2. CDR1 is SGHTA and CDR2 is FQGNSA in the germline V gene. The V segment lost 5 bases and the J segment 6 bases; nucleotides outside the gene matches: 7. This CDR3 spans 17 amino acids.

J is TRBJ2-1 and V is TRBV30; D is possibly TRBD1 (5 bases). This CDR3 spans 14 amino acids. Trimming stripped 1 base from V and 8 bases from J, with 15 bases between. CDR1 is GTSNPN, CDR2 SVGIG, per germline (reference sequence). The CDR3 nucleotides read TGTGCCTGGAGTGCAATCAGGGTAATTGATGAGCAGTTCTTC. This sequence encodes CAWSAIRVIDEQFF.

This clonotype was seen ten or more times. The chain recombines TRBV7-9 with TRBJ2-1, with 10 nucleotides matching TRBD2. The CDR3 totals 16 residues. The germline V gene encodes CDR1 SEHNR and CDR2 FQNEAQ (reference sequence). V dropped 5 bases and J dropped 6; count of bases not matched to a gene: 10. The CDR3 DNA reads TGTGCCAGCAGCGTGGCTTCGGGACTAGCGCGCAATGAGCAGTTCTTC. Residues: CASSVASGLARNEQFF.

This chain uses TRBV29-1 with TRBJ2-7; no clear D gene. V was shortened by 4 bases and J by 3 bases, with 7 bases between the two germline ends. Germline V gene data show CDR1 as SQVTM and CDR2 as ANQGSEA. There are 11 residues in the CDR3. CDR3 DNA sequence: TGCAGCGTTGGGCATGGCTACGAGCAGTACTTC. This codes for CSVGHGYEQYF.

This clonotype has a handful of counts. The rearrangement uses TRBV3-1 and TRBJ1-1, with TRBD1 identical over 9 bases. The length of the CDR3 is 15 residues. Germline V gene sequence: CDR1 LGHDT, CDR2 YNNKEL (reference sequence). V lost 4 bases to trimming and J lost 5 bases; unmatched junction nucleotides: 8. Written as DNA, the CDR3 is TGTGCCAGCAGCCCCCGGGACAGGGTAGGGACTGAAGCTTTCTTT. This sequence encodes CASSPRDRVGTEAFF.

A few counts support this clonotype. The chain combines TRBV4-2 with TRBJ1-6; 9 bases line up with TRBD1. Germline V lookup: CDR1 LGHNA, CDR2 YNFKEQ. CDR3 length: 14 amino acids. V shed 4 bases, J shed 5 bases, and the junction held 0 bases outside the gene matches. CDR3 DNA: TGTGCCAGCAGCCGGGACAGGGATAATTCACCCCTCCACTTT. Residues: CASSRDRDNSPLHF.

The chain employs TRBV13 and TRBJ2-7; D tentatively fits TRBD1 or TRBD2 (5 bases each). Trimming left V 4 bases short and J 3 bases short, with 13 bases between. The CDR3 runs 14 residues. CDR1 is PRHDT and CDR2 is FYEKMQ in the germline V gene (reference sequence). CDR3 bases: TGTGCCAGCAGCTCATGGGACCACCACTACGAGCAGTACTTC. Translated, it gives CASSSWDHHYEQYF. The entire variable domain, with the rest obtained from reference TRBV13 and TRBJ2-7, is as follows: AAGVIQSPRHLIKEKRETATLKCYPIPRHDTVYWYQQGPGQDPQFLISFYEKMQSDKGSIPDRFSAQQFSDYHSELNMSSLELGDSALYFCASSSWDHHYEQYFGPGTRLTVT.

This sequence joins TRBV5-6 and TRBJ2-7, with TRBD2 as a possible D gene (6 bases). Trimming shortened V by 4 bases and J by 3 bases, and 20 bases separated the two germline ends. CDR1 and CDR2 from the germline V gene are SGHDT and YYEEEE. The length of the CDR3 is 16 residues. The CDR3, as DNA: TGTGCCAGCAGCCCTTTTGGCGGGACCTCTAACTACGAGCAGTACTTC. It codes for CASSPFGGTSNYEQYF.